Below, one TCR beta chain is given with its context. Its antigen is not yet known. The sample holds no much larger clone one base away, and base qualities are not on file. This record belongs to a study of T cell changes during pregnancy in multiple sclerosis (dated 2019 in TCRdb). Regarding the complete study: The study looked at changes in the T cell repertoire across pregnancy in women with multiple sclerosis.

The CDR3, from cysteine to phenylalanine, totals 17 residues. The read is trimmed to its CDR3 DNA, 51 bases read in frame from base 1. Per the germline V gene (reference sequence), SEHNR is the CDR1 and FQNEAQ is the CDR2. V lost 5 bases and J lost 4 bases, and the count of bases not matched to a germline gene is 14. The method was the immunoSEQ multiplex PCR assay. TCRdb took over this immuneACCESS table, retaining in-frame rearrangements with V and J assigned. Such tables are incomplete; in checked studies, under half of the missing clones stem from an unresolved V gene, and the remainder is unexplained. In this sample the table shows some 68,000 clones, 91% of which occur a single time. Approximately 1.4% of the sample lies in the top ten.

The receptor's source is a female donor with multiple sclerosis, enrolled in a pregnancy study. The rearranged chain carries TRBV7-9 and TRBJ1-2; a stretch of 9 junction bases matches TRBD1. This specimen consisted of peripheral blood, obtained in the second trimester of pregnancy. The sequence in DNA is TGTGCCAGCAGCCTGACAGGTACAGGGGGCGCGTCCTATGGCTACACCTTC. Translated, it gives CASSLTGTGGASYGYTF.